Presented here are 10 T cell receptor beta chains from one specimen sequenced in a study of T cell repertoires in cytomegalovirus infection. TCRdb called the reads again in MiXCR, with one record for every CDR3 protein. Counted here are 250,000 to 350,000 distinct CDR3 sequences, roughly 25% occurring once; the ten biggest clones make up approximately 15%. The sample was PBMCs. These receptors were obtained from a human donor in good health (CMV status not recorded). Some clones in this sample may be carry-over from other donors' samples.

The J gene is TRBJ1-1, the V gene TRBV29-1; TRBD1 agrees at 7 bases. The CDR3 has 14 amino acids. V was pared by 5 bases and J by 4 bases, with 10 bases of the junction left unmatched. Germline V lookup: CDR1 SQVTM, CDR2 ANQGSEA. The CDR3 spells CSVPTGPRSTEAFF. In DNA form, the CDR3 reads TGCAGCGTTCCGACAGGGCCTCGGAGCACTGAAGCTTTCTTT.

This clonotype turned up a few times. The chain employs TRBV4-1 and TRBJ2-1; D gene ambiguous. The length of the CDR3 is 15 residues. The ends were cut back, 2 bases at V and 0 bases at J, with 8 bases in the middle. Per the germline V gene, CDR1 is MGHRA and CDR2 is YSYEKL. The CDR3 nucleotides are TGCGCCAGCAGCCAACCGCTCAGCTCCTACAATGAGCAGTTCTTC. This gives the protein CASSQPLSSYNEQFF.

This clonotype occurred many times. This sequence joins TRBV7-2 and TRBJ2-3; 7 bases are shared with TRBD2. The CDR3 is made up of 15 amino acids. Unmatched junction bases numbered 8, after V lost 4 bases and J lost 4 bases. CDR1 is SGHTA and CDR2 is FQGNSA in the germline V gene. CDR3: CASSSLGLDPDTQYF. The CDR3 bases are TGTGCCAGCAGCTCCTTAGGACTAGATCCAGATACGCAGTATTTT.

The chain combines TRBV29-1 with TRBJ2-7; the D gene is possibly TRBD2 (5 bases). Germline V lookup: CDR1 SQVTM, CDR2 ANQGSEA. The CDR3 totals 11 residues. V lost 6 bases, J lost 6 bases, and 12 bases lay in between. CDR3 nucleotide sequence: TGCAGCGTGGAACGGGGTCGCGAGCAGTACTTC. Its protein is CSVERGREQYF.

This chain connects TRBV11-3 to TRBJ2-1; the D gene is possibly TRBD1 (5 bases). V lost 5 bases and J lost 8, with 16 bases in between. This CDR3 has 14 residues. The germline V gene has CDR1 SGHNT and CDR2 YENEEA. The DNA of the CDR3 is TGTGCCAGCAGCAACCCTAGGGGCGGTGATGAGCAGTTCTTC. This translates into CASSNPRGGDEQFF.

There are a few counts of this clonotype. V usage is TRBV10-3 and J usage is TRBJ2-7; 12 bases fit TRBD2. Trimming at V came to 5 bases and at J to 5 bases, leaving 4 bases not matched to a gene. CDR3 length: 14 amino acids. Germline loops: CDR1 ENHRY, CDR2 SYGVKD. The CDR3 loop reads CAISSTSGSNEQYF. In DNA, the CDR3 is TGTGCCATCAGTTCGACTAGCGGGAGCAACGAGCAGTACTTC.

For this clonotype: This could be a read error, since a much larger clone is one nucleotide away. A read error is likely, as this CDR3 ends without the conserved phenylalanine or tryptophan. The chain recombines TRBV7-2 with TRBJ2-1; the match to TRBD2 covers 9 bases. CDR1 is SGHTA and CDR2 is FQGNSA in the germline V gene. The V gene end was trimmed by 2 bases and the J gene end by 4 bases; junction bases not matched to a gene: 3. The CDR3 has 15 residues. In DNA, the CDR3 is TGTGCCAGCAGCTTAAGGCTAGCGGGGTACAATGAGCAGTTCTCC. Amino acid sequence: CASSLRLAGYNEQFS.

V gene TRBV20-1 combines with J gene TRBJ2-3; 10 nucleotides align to TRBD2. The V and J ends lost 3 bases and 2 bases, in that order; junction bases with no gene match: 14. Per germline, CDR1 DFQATT and CDR2 SNEGSKA (reference sequence). This CDR3 has 18 residues. CDR3 region: CSASQGAVAGGHTDTQYF. The CDR3 coding sequence is TGCAGTGCTAGCCAGGGGGCGGTAGCGGGAGGACACACAGATACGCAGTATTTT.

The chain is built from TRBV10-2 and TRBJ1-1; unclear D gene. The germline gives CDR1 WSHSY, CDR2 SAAADI. V lost 8 bases and J 5 bases, leaving 18 bases between the germline ends. The CDR3 spans 14 residues. CDR3 bases: TGCGCCAGCTCTCTAACAAGGACTGAAACTGAAGCTTTCTTT. Its protein is CASSLTRTETEAFF.

This clonotype appeared a few times. CDR3 DNA sequence: TGTGCCAGCAGTGAACTACCTAACCTAGCGATCGAGCAGTACTTC. Translating gives CASSELPNLAIEQYF. The V gene is TRBV2, the J gene TRBJ2-7, with a possible D match to TRBD2 (6 bases). Trimming stripped 2 bases from V and 6 bases from J, with 17 bases between. The CDR3 sequence is 15 residues long. From germline, CDR1 is SNHLY and CDR2 FYNNEI.